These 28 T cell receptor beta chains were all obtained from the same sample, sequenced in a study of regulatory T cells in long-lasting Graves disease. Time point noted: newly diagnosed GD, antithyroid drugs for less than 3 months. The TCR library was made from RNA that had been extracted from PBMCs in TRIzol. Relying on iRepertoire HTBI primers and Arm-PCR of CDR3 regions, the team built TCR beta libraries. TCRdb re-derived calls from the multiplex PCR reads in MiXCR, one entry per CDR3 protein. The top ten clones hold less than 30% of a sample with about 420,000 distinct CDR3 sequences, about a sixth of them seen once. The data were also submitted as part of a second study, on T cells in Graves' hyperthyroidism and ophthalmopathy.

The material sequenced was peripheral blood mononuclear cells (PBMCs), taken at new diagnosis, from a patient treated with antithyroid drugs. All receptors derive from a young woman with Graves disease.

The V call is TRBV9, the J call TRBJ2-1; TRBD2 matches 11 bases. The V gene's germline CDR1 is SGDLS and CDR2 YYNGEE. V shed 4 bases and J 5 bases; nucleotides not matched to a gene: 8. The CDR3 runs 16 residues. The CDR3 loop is CASSLIGLAGDNEQFF. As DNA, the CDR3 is TGTGCCAGCAGCCTCATCGGACTAGCGGGCGACAATGAGCAGTTCTTC.

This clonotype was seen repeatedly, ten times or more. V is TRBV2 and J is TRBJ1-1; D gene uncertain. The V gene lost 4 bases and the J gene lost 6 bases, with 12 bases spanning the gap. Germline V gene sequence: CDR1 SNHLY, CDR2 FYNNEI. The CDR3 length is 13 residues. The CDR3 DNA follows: TGTGCCAGCAGTGTTAGGGTACCTTCTGAAGCTTTCTTT. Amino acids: CASSVRVPSEAFF.

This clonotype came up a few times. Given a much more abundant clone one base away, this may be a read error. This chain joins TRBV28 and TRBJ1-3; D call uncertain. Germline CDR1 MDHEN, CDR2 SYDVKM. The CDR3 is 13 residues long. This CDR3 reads CASTLLPGSTIYF. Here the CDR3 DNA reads TGTGCCAGCACCCTCCTCCCTGGAAGCACCATATATTTT. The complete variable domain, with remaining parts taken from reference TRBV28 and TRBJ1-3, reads DVKVTQSSRYLVKRTGEKVFLECVQDMDHENMFWYRQDPGLGLRLIYFSYDVKMKEKGDIPEGYSVSREKKERFSLILESASTNQTSMYLCASTLLPGSTIYFGEGSWLTVV.

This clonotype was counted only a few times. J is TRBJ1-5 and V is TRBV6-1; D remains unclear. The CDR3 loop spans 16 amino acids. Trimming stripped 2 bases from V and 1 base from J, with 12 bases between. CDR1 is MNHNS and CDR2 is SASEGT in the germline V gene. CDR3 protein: CASSENAGPSNQPQHF. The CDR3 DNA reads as TGTGCCAGCAGTGAAAACGCCGGACCCAGCAATCAGCCCCAGCATTTT.

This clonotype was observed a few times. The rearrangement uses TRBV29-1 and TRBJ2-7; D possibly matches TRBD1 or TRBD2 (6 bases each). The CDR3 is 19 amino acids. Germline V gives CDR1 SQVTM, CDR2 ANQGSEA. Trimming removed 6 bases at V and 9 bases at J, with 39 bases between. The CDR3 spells CSVLSPMLDRGSPGARQYF. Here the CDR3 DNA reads TGCAGCGTCCTATCCCCAATGCTGGACAGAGGGAGCCCGGGAGCGCGGCAGTACTTC.

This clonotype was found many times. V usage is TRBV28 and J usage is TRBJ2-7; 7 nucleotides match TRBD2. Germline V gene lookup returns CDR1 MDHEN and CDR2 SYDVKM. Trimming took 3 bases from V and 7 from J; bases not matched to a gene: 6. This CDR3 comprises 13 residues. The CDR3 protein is CASSLGGEWEQYF. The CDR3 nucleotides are TGTGCCAGCAGTTTGGGAGGGGAGTGGGAGCAGTACTTC.

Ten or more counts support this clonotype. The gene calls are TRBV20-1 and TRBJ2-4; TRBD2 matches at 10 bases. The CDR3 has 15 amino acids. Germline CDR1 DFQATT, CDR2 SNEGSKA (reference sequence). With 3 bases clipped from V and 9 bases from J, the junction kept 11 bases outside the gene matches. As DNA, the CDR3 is TGCAGTGCTAGTGGGCTAGCGGGGGCGAGCGTCATTCAGTACTTC. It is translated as CSASGLAGASVIQYF.

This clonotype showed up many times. CDR3 amino acids: CASSSRRDRRSLGGTEAFF. CDR3 in DNA: TGTGCCAGCAGCTCCCGCCGGGACAGAAGGTCTTTGGGGGGGACTGAAGCTTTCTTT. The chain employs TRBV12-3 or TRBV12-4 and TRBJ1-1; 7 bases are shared with TRBD1. The CDR3 extends over 19 amino acids. J lost 5 bases, V lost 6 bases, and 24 bases had no gene match.

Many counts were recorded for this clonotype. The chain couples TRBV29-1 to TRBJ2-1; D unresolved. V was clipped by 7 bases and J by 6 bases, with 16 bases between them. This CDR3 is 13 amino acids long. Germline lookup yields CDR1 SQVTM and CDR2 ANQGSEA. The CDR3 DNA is TGCAGCGACGTCTCGTGGCCGAGCAATGAGCAGTTCTTC. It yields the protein CSDVSWPSNEQFF.

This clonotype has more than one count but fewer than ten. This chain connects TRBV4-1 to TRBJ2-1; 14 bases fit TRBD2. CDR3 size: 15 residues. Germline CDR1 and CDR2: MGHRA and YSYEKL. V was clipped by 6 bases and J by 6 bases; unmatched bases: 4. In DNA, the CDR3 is TGCGCCAGCAGAACCGGGACTAGCGGGAGCAATGAGCAGTTCTTC. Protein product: CASRTGTSGSNEQFF.

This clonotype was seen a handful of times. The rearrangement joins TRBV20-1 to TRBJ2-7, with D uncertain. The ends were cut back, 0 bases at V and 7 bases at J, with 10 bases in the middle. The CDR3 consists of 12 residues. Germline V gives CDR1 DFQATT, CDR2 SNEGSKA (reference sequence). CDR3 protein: CSARELSREQYF. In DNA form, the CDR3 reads TGCAGTGCTAGAGAACTGTCCCGGGAGCAGTACTTC.

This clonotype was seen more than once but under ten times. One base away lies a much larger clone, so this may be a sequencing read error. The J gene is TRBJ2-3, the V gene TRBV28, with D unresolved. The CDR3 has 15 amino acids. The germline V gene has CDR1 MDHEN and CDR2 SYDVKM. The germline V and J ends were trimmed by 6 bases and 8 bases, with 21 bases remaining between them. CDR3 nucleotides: TGTGCCAGCAGACGGTTAACGGACCTGGCAGGTACGCAGTATTTT. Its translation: CASRRLTDLAGTQYF. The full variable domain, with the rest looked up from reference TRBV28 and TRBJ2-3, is DVKVTQSSRYLVKRTGEKVFLECVQDMDHENMFWYRQDPGLGLRLIYFSYDVKMKEKGDIPEGYSVSREKKERFSLILESASTNQTSMYLCASRRLTDLAGTQYFGPGTRLTVL.

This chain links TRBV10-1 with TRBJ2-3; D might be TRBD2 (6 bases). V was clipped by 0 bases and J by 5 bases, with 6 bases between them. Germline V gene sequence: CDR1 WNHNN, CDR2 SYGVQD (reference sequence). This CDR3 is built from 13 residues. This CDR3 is CASSESGGDTQYF. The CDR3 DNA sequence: TGCGCCAGCAGTGAGTCGGGGGGAGATACGCAGTATTTT.

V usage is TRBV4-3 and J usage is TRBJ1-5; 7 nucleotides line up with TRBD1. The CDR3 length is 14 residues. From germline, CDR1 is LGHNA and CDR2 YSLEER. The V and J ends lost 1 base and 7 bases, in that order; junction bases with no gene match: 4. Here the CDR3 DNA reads TGCGCCAGCAGCCAAGGACAGGGAGAGCAGCCCCAGCATTTT. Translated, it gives CASSQGQGEQPQHF.

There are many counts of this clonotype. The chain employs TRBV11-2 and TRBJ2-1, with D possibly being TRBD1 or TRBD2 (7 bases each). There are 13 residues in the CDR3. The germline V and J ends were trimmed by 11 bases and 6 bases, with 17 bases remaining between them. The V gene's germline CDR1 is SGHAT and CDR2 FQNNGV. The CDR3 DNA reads TGTGCCTCAAAGACAGGGAGGGTCAATGAGCAGTTCTTC. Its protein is CASKTGRVNEQFF.

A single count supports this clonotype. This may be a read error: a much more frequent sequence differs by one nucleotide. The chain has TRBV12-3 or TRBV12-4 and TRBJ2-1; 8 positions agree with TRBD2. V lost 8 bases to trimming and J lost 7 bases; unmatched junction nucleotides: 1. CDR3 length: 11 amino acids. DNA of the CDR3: TGTGCCAGCGGCGGGAGGAATGAGCAGTTCTTC. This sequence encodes CASGGRNEQFF.

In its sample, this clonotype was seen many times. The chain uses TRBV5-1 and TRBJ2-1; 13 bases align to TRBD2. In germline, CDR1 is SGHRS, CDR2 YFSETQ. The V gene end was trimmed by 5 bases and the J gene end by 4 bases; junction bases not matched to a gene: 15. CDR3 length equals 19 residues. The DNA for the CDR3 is TGCGCCAGCAGACTAAGACTAGCGGGAGGACCGATCCCTTACAATGAGCAGTTCTTC. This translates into CASRLRLAGGPIPYNEQFF.

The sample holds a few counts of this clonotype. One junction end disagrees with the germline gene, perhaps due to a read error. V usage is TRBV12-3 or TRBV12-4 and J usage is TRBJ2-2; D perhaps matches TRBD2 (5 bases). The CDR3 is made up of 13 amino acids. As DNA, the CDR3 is TGTGCCAGCACCACAGACCCGACCGGGGAGCTGTCTTTT. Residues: CASTTDPTGELSF.

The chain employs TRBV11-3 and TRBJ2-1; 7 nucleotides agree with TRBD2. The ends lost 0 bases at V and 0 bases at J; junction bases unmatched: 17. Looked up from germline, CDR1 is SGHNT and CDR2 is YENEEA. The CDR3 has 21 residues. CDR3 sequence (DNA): TGTGCCAGCAGCTTAGATCCTCGGGGGGTTGGAGTAGGCGCCTCCTACAATGAGCAGTTCTTC. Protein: CASSLDPRGVGVGASYNEQFF. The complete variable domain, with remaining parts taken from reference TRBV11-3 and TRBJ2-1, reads EAGVVQSPRYKIIEKKQPVAFWCNPISGHNTLYWYLQNLGQGPELLIRYENEEAVDDSQLPKDRFSAERLKGVDSTLKIQPAELGDSAVYLCASSLDPRGVGVGASYNEQFFGPGTRLTVL.

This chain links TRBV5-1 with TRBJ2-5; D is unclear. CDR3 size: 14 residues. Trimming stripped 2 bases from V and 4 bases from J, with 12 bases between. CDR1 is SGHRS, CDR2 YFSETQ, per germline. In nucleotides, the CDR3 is TGCGCCAGCAGCTTTGAACAGAGGCGAGAGACCCAGTACTTC. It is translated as CASSFEQRRETQYF.

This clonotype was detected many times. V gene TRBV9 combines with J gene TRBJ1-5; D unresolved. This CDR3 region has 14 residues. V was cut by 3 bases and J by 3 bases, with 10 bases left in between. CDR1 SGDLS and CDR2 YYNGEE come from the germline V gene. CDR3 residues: CASSAEVDNQPQHF. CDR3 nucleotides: TGTGCCAGCAGCGCAGAAGTTGACAATCAGCCCCAGCATTTT.

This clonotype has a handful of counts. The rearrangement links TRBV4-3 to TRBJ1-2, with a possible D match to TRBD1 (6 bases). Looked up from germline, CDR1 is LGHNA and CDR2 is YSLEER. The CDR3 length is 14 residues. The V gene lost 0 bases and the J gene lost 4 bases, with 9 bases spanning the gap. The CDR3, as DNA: TGCGCCAGCAGCCAAGATTTGGACAGCTATGGCTACACCTTC. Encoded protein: CASSQDLDSYGYTF.

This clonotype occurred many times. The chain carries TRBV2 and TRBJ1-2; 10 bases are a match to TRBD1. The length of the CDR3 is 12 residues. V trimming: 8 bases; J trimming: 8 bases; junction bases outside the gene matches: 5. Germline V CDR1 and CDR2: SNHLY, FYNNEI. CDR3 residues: CASRDRGIGYTF. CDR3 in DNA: TGTGCCAGCCGGGACAGGGGTATCGGCTACACCTTC.

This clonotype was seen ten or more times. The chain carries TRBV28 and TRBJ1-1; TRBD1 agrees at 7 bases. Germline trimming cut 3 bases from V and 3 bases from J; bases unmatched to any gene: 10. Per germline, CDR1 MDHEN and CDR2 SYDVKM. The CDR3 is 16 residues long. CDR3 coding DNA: TGTGCCAGCAGTTTGACGGGACAGCTTACCCACACTGAAGCTTTCTTT. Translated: CASSLTGQLTHTEAFF.

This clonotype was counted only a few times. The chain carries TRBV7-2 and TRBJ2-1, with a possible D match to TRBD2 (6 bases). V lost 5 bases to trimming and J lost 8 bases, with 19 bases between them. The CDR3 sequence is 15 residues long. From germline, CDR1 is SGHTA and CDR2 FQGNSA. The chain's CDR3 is CASSDRDSQPHEQFF. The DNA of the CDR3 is TGTGCCAGCAGCGACCGGGACTCCCAGCCCCATGAGCAGTTCTTC.

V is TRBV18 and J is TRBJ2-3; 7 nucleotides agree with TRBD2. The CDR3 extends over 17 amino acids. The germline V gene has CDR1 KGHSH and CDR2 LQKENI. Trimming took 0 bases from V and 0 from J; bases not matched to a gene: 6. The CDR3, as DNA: TGTGCCAGCTCACCACCAGGTCTAGCGGACAGCACAGATACGCAGTATTTT. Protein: CASSPPGLADSTDTQYF. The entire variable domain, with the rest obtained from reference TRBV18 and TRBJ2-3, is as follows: NAGVMQNPRHLVRRRGQEARLRCSPMKGHSHVYWYRQLPEEGLKFMVYLQKENIIDESGMPKERFSAEFPKEGPSILRIQQVVRGDSAAYFCASSPPGLADSTDTQYFGPGTRLTVL.

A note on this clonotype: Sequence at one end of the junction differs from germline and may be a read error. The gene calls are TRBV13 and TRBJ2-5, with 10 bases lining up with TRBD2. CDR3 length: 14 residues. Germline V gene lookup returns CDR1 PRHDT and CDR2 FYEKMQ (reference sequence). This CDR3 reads CASSFSGRTNEQLF. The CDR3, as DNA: TGTGCCAGCAGCTTTAGCGGGAGGACCAATGAGCAGCTCTTC.

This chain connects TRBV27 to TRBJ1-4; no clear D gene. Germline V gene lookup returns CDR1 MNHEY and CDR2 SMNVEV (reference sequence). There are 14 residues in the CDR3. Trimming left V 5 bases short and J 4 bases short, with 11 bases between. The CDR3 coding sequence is TGTGCCAGCAGTATCAGGAGATTTAATGAAAAACTGTTTTTT. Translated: CASSIRRFNEKLFF. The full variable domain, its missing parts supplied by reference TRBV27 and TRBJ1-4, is EAQVTQNPRYLITVTGKKLTVTCSQNMNHEYMSWYRQDPGLGLRQIYYSMNVEVTDKGDVPEGYKVSRKEKRNFPLILESPSPNQTSLYFCASSIRRFNEKLFFGSGTQLSVL.